The T cell receptor (beta chain) under discussion was sequenced for a study of blood T cell dynamics during melanoma immunotherapy. Study background: Patients with metastatic melanoma got pembrolizumab or nivolumab-ipilimumab as first-line care.

A remark on this clone: What it binds is not known.

The CDR3 totals 13 residues. The germline gives CDR1 SEHNR, CDR2 FQNEAQ (reference sequence). Trimming cost V 6 bases and J 2 bases, with 11 bases left between them. Profiled with immunoSEQ multiplex PCR; TCRdb holds only in-frame clones, not every one. The sample includes approximately 17,000 clones, 70% to 90% seen only once; the top ten take under 9%. Time point in this sample: week 3, after first cycle of checkpoint inhibitor. Samples come from before therapy and from week 3 after the first blockade cycle. Notes on the study in general: Clones driving repertoire changes may be melanoma-specific or general immune activation.

The input for sequencing was blood, taken from a patient treated with checkpoint blockade. The chain is built from TRBV7-9 and TRBJ2-7; no reliable D call. The sequence derives from a human donor with melanoma. This chain's CDR3 is CASSRHGPYEQYF. DNA of the CDR3: TGTGCCAGCAGTCGCCACGGGCCCTACGAGCAGTACTTC.